The clone carrying this T cell receptor beta chain was found a few times. At one end the junction does not follow the germline gene, possibly because of a read error. These data come from a study of regulatory T cells in long-lasting Graves disease. Study-level information: Graves' cases, newly diagnosed, had used antithyroid drugs under 3 months.

In building TCR beta libraries, iRepertoire HTBI primers were used together with Arm-PCR of CDR3 regions. Original data processing: Sample data revealed about 60 TRBV and about 15 TRBJ segments. Using its own MiXCR run on the multiplex PCR reads, TCRdb lists one record per CDR3 protein. The V and J calls follow TCRdb's processing rather than the paper's. The sample consists of 320,000 or so distinct CDR3 sequences, approximately 20% of them appearing once. Time point denoted: newly diagnosed GD, antithyroid drugs for less than 3 months. RNA from PBMCs was the source of the TCR library. The CDR3 extends over 14 amino acids. CDR1 and CDR2 from the germline V gene are MNHEY and SVGEGT.

This chain joins TRBV6-2 or TRBV6-3 and TRBJ2-2; D is tentatively TRBD1 or TRBD2 (5 bases each). Material: peripheral blood mononuclear cells (PBMCs), obtained at new diagnosis, from a patient treated with antithyroid drugs. The TCR originated in a female donor with Graves disease. The CDR3 sequence: CASSYFRGTGELVF. The CDR3 region has the DNA TGTGCCAGCAGTTACTTTAGGGGAACCGGGGAGCTGGTTTTT.